The 10 T cell receptor beta chains listed next were all sequenced from one sample in a study of T cells in Graves' hyperthyroidism and ophthalmopathy. Researchers amplified the TCR beta CDR3 regions from RNA transcripts. First-round RT-PCR with HTBI primers amplified the TCR CDR3 region. TCRdb processed the multiplex PCR reads anew with MiXCR; each CDR3 protein has one entry. The data contain hundreds of thousands of distinct CDR3 sequences, 13% to 15% of them singletons. The sequenced material came from blood. The receptor source for this set is a woman in her fifties or sixties with Graves' ophthalmopathy.

This clonotype was seen at least ten times. The rearrangement joins TRBV28 to TRBJ1-2; possible D gene TRBD1, 5 bases. This CDR3 spans 16 amino acids. Germline assignment: CDR1 MDHEN and CDR2 SYDVKM. V dropped 3 bases and J dropped 14 bases, with 28 bases sitting between them. CDR3 nucleotides: TGTGCCAGCAGTTTCCCGGCCGTTGGGGGGATTATGGAGGAGACCTTC. Its translation is CASSFPAVGGIMEETF.

This clonotype was observed many times. The rearrangement joins TRBV7-2 to TRBJ2-3; D unclear. Trimming stripped 5 bases from V and 2 bases from J, with 14 bases between. The CDR3 runs to 15 residues. Germline lookup yields CDR1 SGHTA and CDR2 FQGNSA. The CDR3 protein is CASSPPPAYTDTQYF. The CDR3 DNA reads TGTGCCAGCAGCCCCCCCCCCGCCTACACAGATACGCAGTATTTT. Based on the CDR3 plus reference TRBV7-2 and TRBJ2-3, the full variable domain is GAGVSQSPSNKVTEKGKDVELRCDPISGHTALYWYRQSLGQGLEFLIYFQGNSAPDKSGLPSDRFSAERTGGSVSTLTIQRTQQEDSAVYLCASSPPPAYTDTQYFGPGTRLTVL.

The V call is TRBV28, the J call TRBJ2-1, with TRBD2 identical over 10 bases. Trimming took 5 bases from V and 7 from J; bases not matched to a gene: 11. This CDR3 has 16 residues. The germline CDR1 and CDR2 sequences are MDHEN and SYDVKM. The CDR3 coding sequence is TGTGCCAGCAGTACATCAGCGGGAGGGCCAATGAATGAGCAGTTCTTC. Its translation is CASSTSAGGPMNEQFF.

Many counts were recorded for this clonotype. This sequence joins TRBV28 and TRBJ1-4, with 10 positions matching TRBD1. Trimming removed 7 bases from V and 8 bases from J; junction bases left unmatched: 10. Germline V gene sequence: CDR1 MDHEN, CDR2 SYDVKM. The CDR3 totals 15 residues. CDR3 coding DNA: TGTGCCAGCACTAAACTGACAGGGGGCCGGGAAAAACTGTTTTTT. It specifies CASTKLTGGREKLFF.

The V and J genes are TRBV10-3 and TRBJ1-2, with 8 bases lining up with TRBD1. V gave up 3 bases and J gave up 8 bases; unmatched junction bases: 5. The CDR3 contains 13 residues. Germline V CDR1 and CDR2: ENHRY, SYGVKD. CDR3 in amino acids: CAISDPGGGGYTF. DNA for the CDR3: TGTGCCATCAGTGATCCAGGGGGCGGCGGCTACACCTTC.

In its sample, this clonotype was seen many times. The V call is TRBV6-1, the J call TRBJ2-5, with 11 bases identical to TRBD2. CDR3 size: 14 residues. Per germline, CDR1 MNHNS and CDR2 SASEGT. Trimming removed 6 bases from V and 1 base from J; junction bases left unmatched: 1. The CDR3 spells CASRTSGVQETQYF. For the CDR3, the DNA is TGTGCCAGCAGGACTAGCGGGGTCCAAGAGACCCAGTACTTC.

The table lists this clonotype with a few counts. V and J are TRBV7-2 and TRBJ2-4; 11 bases align to TRBD2. This CDR3 has 19 amino acids. Trimming removed 0 bases from V and 0 bases from J; junction bases left unmatched: 7. Germline lookup yields CDR1 SGHTA and CDR2 FQGNSA. The CDR3 sequence: CASSLAPTSGNLAKNIQYF. In nucleotides, the CDR3 is TGTGCCAGCAGCTTAGCCCCGACTAGCGGGAACTTAGCCAAAAACATTCAGTACTTC.

On this clonotype: A much larger clone differs from this one at a single base, so this may be a read error. J is TRBJ2-7 and V is TRBV29-1; TRBD2 agrees at 14 bases. Germline assignment: CDR1 SQVTM and CDR2 ANQGSEA. There are 16 residues in the CDR3. The CDR3 DNA is TGCGGCGTTGCAGGGACTAGCGGGAGCGGAGGCTACGAGCAGTACTTC. This encodes CGVAGTSGSGGYEQYF.

This chain joins TRBV24-1 and TRBJ2-2; D call uncertain. The CDR3 sequence is 12 residues long. Trimming removed 4 bases at V and 7 bases at J, with 6 bases between. Germline V gene sequence: CDR1 KGHDR, CDR2 SFDVKD. Written as DNA, the CDR3 is TGTGCCACCAGTGACACCCTCGGGGAGCTGTTTTTT. Amino acid sequence: CATSDTLGELFF.

The chain uses TRBV28 and TRBJ2-1, with 11 bases aligning to TRBD2. Germline CDR1 is MDHEN and CDR2 is SYDVKM. The ends lost 6 bases at V and 8 bases at J; junction bases unmatched: 6. The CDR3 has 14 residues. CDR3 in DNA: TGTGCCAGCAGCCGACTAGCGGGATCTGATGAGCAGTTCTTC. Translated, it gives CASSRLAGSDEQFF.